These 30 T cell receptor beta chains were sequenced from one sample in a study of cytomegalovirus exposure and HLA in healthy donors. The PCR had 60 Vbeta and 13 Jbeta primers. The assay was immunoSEQ multiplex PCR, and TCRdb's table has in-frame clones only and misses some. This sample contains fewer than 95,000 clones. Sequencing was carried out using PBMCs. The receptors here all came from a woman aged 35 to 49 in good health and CMV-seropositive.

This sequence joins TRBV9 and TRBJ2-1, with 7 bases that match TRBD1. The CDR3 has 14 residues. Germline CDR1 is SGDLS and CDR2 is YYNGEE. V was clipped by 0 bases and J by 11 bases; unmatched bases: 8. The CDR3 sequence is CASSVEGAQGKQFF. CDR3 nucleotide sequence: TGTGCCAGCAGCGTAGAGGGGGCACAGGGGAAGCAGTTCTTC. The complete variable domain, with remaining parts taken from reference TRBV9 and TRBJ2-1, reads DSGVTQTPKHLITATGQRVTLRCSPRSGDLSVYWYQQSLDQGLQFLIQYYNGEERAKGNILERFSAQQFPDLHSELNLSSLELGDSALYFCASSVEGAQGKQFFGPGTRLTVL.

This sequence joins TRBV29-1 and TRBJ2-5; D is possibly TRBD2 (5 bases). Trimming pared 7 bases from V and 5 bases from J, leaving 14 bases between. CDR1 is SQVTM and CDR2 is ANQGSEA in the germline V gene. The CDR3 is 12 residues long. The CDR3 is CSGIAGGETQYF. In nucleotides, the CDR3 is TGCAGCGGTATCGCGGGCGGCGAGACCCAGTACTTC. The full variable domain, its missing parts supplied by reference TRBV29-1 and TRBJ2-5, is SAVISQKPSRDICQRGTSLTIQCQVDSQVTMMFWYRQQPGQSLTLIATANQGSEATYESGFVIDKFPISRPNLTFSTLTVSNMSPEDSSIYLCSGIAGGETQYFGPGTRLLVL.

The chain recombines TRBV7-3 with TRBJ2-3; 10 bases align to TRBD2. The junction had 3 bases not matched to a gene; V was cut back by 4 bases and J by 2 bases. The CDR3 has 15 amino acids. Germline V gene data show CDR1 as SGHTA and CDR2 as FQGTGA. The CDR3 DNA follows: TGTGCCAGCAGCTCACTAGCGGGGTACACAGATACGCAGTATTTT. This encodes CASSSLAGYTDTQYF.

The chain uses TRBV27 and TRBJ2-7; 10 nucleotides line up with TRBD2. The junction had 14 bases not matched to a gene; V was cut back by 1 base and J by 2 bases. Germline V gene sequence: CDR1 MNHEY, CDR2 SMNVEV (reference sequence). This CDR3 has 19 residues. In DNA, the CDR3 is TGTGCCAGCAGTTTATTACTAGCGGGGAGTCGTCCTTTCACCTACGAGCAGTACTTC. The encoded protein is CASSLLLAGSRPFTYEQYF.

Comments on this clone: A read error may account for a junction end that differs from germline. The chain combines TRBV6-5 with TRBJ1-5; no definite D call. Germline V gene lookup returns CDR1 MNHEY and CDR2 SVGAGI. This CDR3 has 13 residues. The CDR3 loop is CASSKDRGQPLHF. DNA of the CDR3: TGTGCCAGCAGTAAGGACCGGGGTCAGCCCCTGCATTTT.

V gene TRBV14 combines with J gene TRBJ2-5, with 8 bases fitting TRBD2. The germline CDR1 and CDR2 sequences are SGHDN and FVKESK. V gave up 4 bases and J gave up 5 bases; unmatched junction bases: 18. The CDR3 loop spans 18 amino acids. The CDR3 is CASSRESPTSVAWETQYF. CDR3 bases: TGTGCCAGCAGCCGAGAATCCCCGACTAGCGTTGCCTGGGAGACCCAGTACTTC.

The rearrangement uses TRBV6-1 and TRBJ2-5; 8 bases fit TRBD2. Germline assignment: CDR1 MNHNS and CDR2 SASEGT. J gave up 5 bases and V 2 bases, and 7 bases lay outside the gene matches. The CDR3 consists of 15 residues. The DNA for the CDR3 is TGTGCCAGCAGTGAACTCGCGGGGGGAGGGGAGACCCAGTACTTC. This codes for CASSELAGGGETQYF.

Comments on this clone: One end of the junction fails to match germline, which may point to a read error. Additional DNA sequences in this sample encode the identical CDR3. The rearrangement joins TRBV27 to TRBJ2-2, with D maybe TRBD1 (6 bases). The length of the CDR3 is 15 residues. CDR1 MNHEY and CDR2 SMNVEV come from the germline V gene (reference sequence). The CDR3: CASSWGQGLTGELFF. The CDR3 DNA reads TGTGCCAGTAGTTGGGGGCAGGGGTTAACCGGGGAGCTGTTTTTT.

The genes are TRBV11-2 and TRBJ2-5; D gene unclear. The DNA end is a closer match to TRBJ2-7, so the J assignment may be wrong. CDR1 and CDR2 (germline): SGHAT, FQNNGV. The CDR3 is 12 amino acids. The CDR3 coding sequence is TGTGCCAGCAGCTTCCCCTCCTACGAGCAGTACTTC. Its translation is CASSFPSYEQYF.

The rearrangement links TRBV6-5 to TRBJ2-7; D remains ambiguous. V gave up 4 bases and J gave up 3 bases, with 10 bases separating them. The germline V gene has CDR1 MNHEY and CDR2 SVGAGI. The CDR3 loop spans 13 amino acids. The DNA of the CDR3 is TGTGCCAGCAGTTCCTTTCCCGGCTACGAGCAGTACTTC. Residues: CASSSFPGYEQYF.

This chain connects TRBV7-3 to TRBJ2-1, with 11 bases lining up with TRBD2. CDR1 SGHTA and CDR2 FQGTGA come from the germline V gene. This CDR3 comprises 16 residues. With 4 bases clipped from V and 4 bases from J, the junction kept 6 bases outside the gene matches. CDR3 DNA sequence: TGTGCCAGCAGCTCGGCCGGGACTAGCGGATACAATGAGCAGTTCTTC. Residues: CASSSAGTSGYNEQFF.

V and J are TRBV9 and TRBJ2-3, with TRBD2 as a possible D gene (6 bases). This CDR3 is built from 16 residues. V was pared by 0 bases and J by 3 bases, with 14 bases between. CDR1 is SGDLS, CDR2 YYNGEE, per germline. The CDR3: CASSVGASDTTDTQYF. The CDR3 DNA reads TGTGCCAGCAGCGTAGGGGCTAGCGATACAACAGATACGCAGTATTTT.

This chain joins TRBV9 and TRBJ1-1; a weak D match, TRBD1 (5 bases). The CDR3 spans 13 residues. V lost 4 bases to trimming and J lost 1 base, with 8 bases between them. Germline V CDR1 and CDR2: SGDLS, YYNGEE. CDR3 DNA: TGTGCCAGCAGCCTCGACAGGAACACTGAAGCTTTCTTT. Translated: CASSLDRNTEAFF. The full variable domain, its missing parts supplied by reference TRBV9 and TRBJ1-1, is DSGVTQTPKHLITATGQRVTLRCSPRSGDLSVYWYQQSLDQGLQFLIQYYNGEERAKGNILERFSAQQFPDLHSELNLSSLELGDSALYFCASSLDRNTEAFFGQGTRLTVV.

The V call is TRBV28, the J call TRBJ1-2, with a tentative D call TRBD1 (6 bases). Germline values: CDR1 MDHEN, CDR2 SYDVKM. V was cut by 5 bases and J by 5 bases, with 12 bases left in between. The CDR3 runs 13 residues. DNA for the CDR3: TGTGCCAGCAGTCCCGGACAGACATATGGCTACACCTTC. It encodes CASSPGQTYGYTF.

The CDR3, as DNA: TGTGCCAGCAGCTTGAACCTAGCGGGGGGGAGAGATACGCAGTATTTT. Translated: CASSLNLAGGRDTQYF. This chain joins TRBV5-6 and TRBJ2-3; 12 bases are shared with TRBD2. The J segment lost 5 bases and the V segment lost 1 base, leaving 5 bases of the junction unmatched. Germline V CDR1 and CDR2: SGHDT, YYEEEE. The CDR3 is made up of 16 amino acids.

The chain recombines TRBV5-4 with TRBJ2-7, with TRBD2 matching 14 bases. The CDR3 extends over 19 amino acids. Germline trimming cut 1 base from V and 1 base from J; bases unmatched to any gene: 10. The germline V gene has CDR1 SGHNT and CDR2 YYREEE (reference sequence). For the CDR3, the DNA is TGTGCCAGCAGCTTGACGGGACTAGCGGGAGTCCCGCGGTCCTACGAGCAGTACTTC. It codes for CASSLTGLAGVPRSYEQYF.

The rearrangement links TRBV5-5 to TRBJ1-4; 8 nucleotides agree with TRBD1. Trimming removed 1 base from V and 8 bases from J; junction bases left unmatched: 4. Germline lookup yields CDR1 SGHKS and CDR2 YYEKEE (reference sequence). The CDR3 runs to 14 residues. The CDR3 is CASSLNTGGEKLFF. The CDR3 coding sequence is TGTGCCAGCAGCTTGAATACAGGGGGAGAAAAACTGTTTTTT. Full variable domain (remainder filled in from reference TRBV5-5 and TRBJ1-4): DAGVTQSPTHLIKTRGQQVTLRCSPISGHKSVSWYQQVLGQGPQFIFQYYEKEERGRGNFPDRFSARQFPNYSSELNVNALLLGDSALYLCASSLNTGGEKLFFGSGTQLSVL.

The CDR3 nucleotides read TGTGCCAGCAGCCCAAATAGGGGCGGCACCGGGGAGCTGTTTTTT. It yields the protein CASSPNRGGTGELFF. The chain is built from TRBV7-8 and TRBJ2-2; weak D call: TRBD1 (5 bases). This CDR3 contains 15 residues. Germline CDR1 is SGHVS and CDR2 is FQNEAQ. V was trimmed by 5 bases and J by 4 bases, leaving 14 bases between them.

This sequence joins TRBV5-4 and TRBJ1-1, with 7 bases identical to TRBD1. V trimming: 7 bases; J trimming: 4 bases; junction bases outside the gene matches: 7. Germline CDR1 reads SGHNT; CDR2 reads YYREEE (reference sequence). This CDR3 comprises 13 residues. The DNA of the CDR3 is TGTGCCAGCTCCCAGGGGGGCCTCACTGAAGCTTTCTTT. It translates to CASSQGGLTEAFF.

The chain combines TRBV2 with TRBJ2-7; 8 bases fit TRBD1. The J segment lost 4 bases and the V segment lost 7 bases, leaving 12 bases of the junction unmatched. The CDR3 sequence is 15 residues long. Per the germline V gene, CDR1 is SNHLY and CDR2 is FYNNEI. The CDR3 nucleotides are TGTGCCAGCACCTACGAAGGACAGGGCGAGTACGAGCAGTACTTC. It yields the protein CASTYEGQGEYEQYF.

The chain couples TRBV5-4 to TRBJ1-1; D may be TRBD1 (5 bases). This CDR3 spans 15 amino acids. Germline CDR1 is SGHNT and CDR2 is YYREEE (reference sequence). V lost 2 bases to trimming and J lost 0 bases, with 11 bases between them. DNA of the CDR3: TGTGCCAGCAGCTTTCTGACAGTTATGAACACTGAAGCTTTCTTT. It encodes CASSFLTVMNTEAFF. The full variable domain, rest sourced from reference TRBV5-4 and TRBJ1-1, is ETGVTQSPTHLIKTRGQQVTLRCSSQSGHNTVSWYQQALGQGPQFIFQYYREEENGRGNFPPRFSGLQFPNYSSELNVNALELDDSALYLCASSFLTVMNTEAFFGQGTRLTVV.

This chain connects TRBV6-5 to TRBJ2-3, with D tentatively TRBD1 (6 bases). There are 16 residues in the CDR3. V dropped 0 bases and J dropped 0 bases, with 10 bases sitting between them. Germline lookup yields CDR1 MNHEY and CDR2 SVGAGI. Here the CDR3 reads CASSYSNRVSTDTQYF. The CDR3 DNA reads as TGTGCCAGCAGTTACTCCAACAGGGTTAGCACAGATACGCAGTATTTT.

For this clone: Other DNA sequences of this sample code for an identical CDR3. The V gene is TRBV20-1, the J gene TRBJ1-2, with unresolved D. V was pared by 6 bases and J by 5 bases, with 10 bases between. The V gene's germline CDR1 is DFQATT and CDR2 SNEGSKA (reference sequence). This CDR3 region has 11 residues. The CDR3 sequence: CSAQREYGYTF. CDR3 nucleotide sequence: TGCAGTGCCCAAAGGGAGTATGGCTACACCTTC.

The rearrangement links TRBV6-6 to TRBJ1-1; TRBD1 might be the D (5 bases). The CDR3 covers 11 residues. Germline V CDR1 and CDR2: MNHNY, SVGAGI (reference sequence). Trimming removed 4 bases at V and 6 bases at J, with 6 bases between. The CDR3 sequence is CASSWGAEAFF. The DNA of the CDR3 is TGTGCCAGCAGTTGGGGCGCTGAAGCTTTCTTT.

The CDR3 is CATSRGWRDEKLFF. The CDR3 coding sequence is TGTGCCACCAGCAGAGGTTGGAGGGATGAAAAACTGTTTTTT. The rearrangement joins TRBV15 to TRBJ1-4; D gene uncertain. V was shortened by 1 base and J by 6 bases, with 9 bases between the two germline ends. The CDR3 totals 14 residues. Germline V gene data show CDR1 as LNHNV and CDR2 as YYDKDF (reference sequence).

The CDR3 nucleotides are TGTGCCAGCAGCCGAGAAGGGGTCAGCACTGAAGCTTTCTTT. This gives the protein CASSREGVSTEAFF. The chain couples TRBV11-1 to TRBJ1-1; D might be TRBD1 (5 bases). V lost 5 bases, J lost 4 bases, and 14 bases lay in between. This CDR3 has 14 residues. Looked up from germline, CDR1 is SGHAT and CDR2 is FQDESV (reference sequence).

The rearrangement uses TRBV6-4 and TRBJ2-3; TRBD2 agrees at 11 bases. The CDR3 length is 15 residues. Germline lookup yields CDR1 MRHNA and CDR2 SNTAGT. V shed 4 bases, J shed 6 bases, and the junction held 6 bases outside the gene matches. This chain's CDR3 is CASSVLAGGADTQYF. Written as DNA, the CDR3 is TGTGCCAGCAGTGTATTAGCGGGGGGGGCCGATACGCAGTATTTT.

This rearrangement joins TRBV2 to TRBJ2-5; TRBD1 aligns across 10 bases. The J call is doubtful: the DNA matches TRBJ2-7 better. Germline loops: CDR1 SNHLY, CDR2 FYNNEI. The CDR3 is made up of 15 amino acids. The CDR3 DNA follows: TGTGCCAGCAGTGCTGACAGGGGGCGCGTATACGAGCAGTACTTC. Residues: CASSADRGRVYEQYF.

The rearrangement links TRBV28 to TRBJ1-1; D uncertain. Germline V gives CDR1 MDHEN, CDR2 SYDVKM. Trimming shortened V by 2 bases and J by 6 bases, and 13 bases separated the two germline ends. This CDR3 is built from 14 residues. CDR3 loop: CASSLPGMSAEAFF. CDR3 DNA: TGTGCCAGCAGTTTACCGGGGATGAGTGCTGAAGCTTTCTTT.

The chain is built from TRBV19 and TRBJ2-1, with 8 nucleotides matching TRBD2. CDR1 is LNHDA and CDR2 is SQIVND in the germline V gene (reference sequence). V gave up 5 bases and J gave up 4 bases; unmatched junction bases: 7. CDR3 size: 15 residues. The CDR3 nucleotides are TGTGCCAGTAGTCTGGAGCGGGGGATTTACAATGAGCAGTTCTTC. Protein sequence: CASSLERGIYNEQFF.